Listed below are T cell receptor beta chains from one sample, sequenced in a study of T cells in Graves' hyperthyroidism and ophthalmopathy. TCRdb recomputed calls from the multiplex PCR reads with MiXCR, one row per CDR3 protein. The table records roughly 500,000 distinct CDR3 sequences, around 15% of them present only once. Sequencing was performed on blood. The receptors stem from a woman aged 25 to 39 with Graves' ophthalmopathy. The CDR3 runs from the conserved cysteine through the conserved F or W. Fields, in order: clone size, D gene, V gene, J gene, CDR3 protein, CDR3 DNA. D genes are given only for firm matches. Only part of the rows carry a size: once, few, many, or a class if the clone is expanded.

NA	TRBD2	TRBV19	TRBJ2-3	CASSIWSGAQDTQYF	TGTGCCAGTAGTATATGGAGCGGGGCCCAAGATACGCAGTATTTT
NA	TRBD1	TRBV3-1	TRBJ1-1	CASSRWTGRTEAFF	TGTGCCAGCAGCCGTTGGACAGGGCGCACTGAAGCTTTCTTT
once	TRBD1	TRBV4-1	TRBJ1-5	CASRRTGGFQPQHF	TGCGCCAGCAGGCGGACAGGGGGTTTTCAGCCCCAGCATTTT
NA	TRBD2	TRBV2	TRBJ2-5	CASSAGGRETQYF	TGTGCCAGCAGTGCGGGGGGGCGCGAGACCCAGTACTTC
few	TRBD1	TRBV9	TRBJ2-3	CASAEDRGTDTQYF	TGTGCCAGCGCCGAGGACAGGGGGACGGATACGCAGTATTTT
many	TRBD2	TRBV9	TRBJ2-7	CASSVGTSGTQEVEQYF	TGTGCCAGCAGCGTGGGGACTAGCGGGACACAAGAGGTGGAACAGTACTTC
many	NA	TRBV12-3/TRBV12-4	TRBJ2-1	CASRRDTTEQFF	TGTGCCAGCAGACGGGACACGACTGAGCAGTTCTTC
many	TRBD1	TRBV20-1	TRBJ2-2	CSARRDRGWYTGELFF	TGCAGTGCTAGGAGGGACAGGGGATGGTACACCGGGGAGCTGTTTTTT
many	NA	TRBV28	TRBJ2-1	CASSLDRRPYNEQFF	TGTGCCAGCAGTTTAGACAGGAGACCTTACAATGAGCAGTTCTTC
NA	NA	TRBV5-1	TRBJ2-1	CASSLGTQSYNEQFF	TGCGCCAGCAGCTTGGGGACCCAATCCTACAATGAGCAGTTCTTC
many	NA	TRBV20-1	TRBJ2-1	CSAAADSYNEQFF	TGCAGTGCCGCAGCAGACTCCTACAATGAGCAGTTCTTC
NA	NA	TRBV20-1	TRBJ1-5	CSAGRAGDQPQHF	TGCAGTGCCGGGAGGGCGGGGGACCAGCCCCAGCATTTT